These T cell receptor beta chains were read from a single sample in a study of response to subunit inactivated influenza vaccine. TCRdb re-called the RT-PCR reads through MiXCR, storing one row per CDR3 protein. Of over 750,000 distinct CDR3 sequences in the sample, roughly 20% were seen once. The specimen was PBMCs from blood, collected around 5 days after vaccination. These receptors were taken from a man aged 50 or older who received an inactivated influenza vaccine. Both conserved end residues are part of each CDR3. Fields, in order: D gene, J gene, V gene, CDR3 protein. D genes are given only for firm matches.

TRBD2 | TRBJ2-5 | TRBV27 | CASSPRLAGGETQYF
TRBD1 | TRBJ2-5 | TRBV12-3/TRBV12-4 | CASSTTGQETQYF
TRBD2 | TRBJ2-1 | TRBV20-1 | CSARVSGRVKVRFF
. | TRBJ2-6 | TRBV20-1 | CSAKSGGANVLTF
TRBD1 | TRBJ2-7 | TRBV5-1 | CASSLVVRGIPYEQYF
. | TRBJ2-4 | TRBV10-3 | CAISVGFSLAKNIQYF
TRBD2 | TRBJ2-3 | TRBV7-6 | CASSLAGPSGSRTDTQYF
. | TRBJ1-1 | TRBV5-1 | CASSLSQMNTEAFF
TRBD2 | TRBJ2-1 | TRBV6-5 | CASSYSLAGEGYEDEQFF
. | TRBJ1-5 | TRBV6-1 | CASRAGRNQPQHF
TRBD1 | TRBJ2-2 | TRBV2 | CASTGTGNTGELFF
. | TRBJ2-1 | TRBV20-1 | CSAEGGGRFNEQFF
. | TRBJ2-5 | TRBV12-3/TRBV12-4 | CASSSDSPRKTQYF
. | TRBJ2-7 | TRBV5-5 | CASSLELHYSYEQYF
TRBD2 | TRBJ2-1 | TRBV27 | CASSFRGGPYNEQFF
. | TRBJ1-2 | TRBV4-1 | CASSQSNYGYTF
TRBD1 | TRBJ2-6 | TRBV15 | CATSRGQIGANVLTF
TRBD1 | TRBJ2-4 | TRBV27 | CASSRGQGGVQYF
. | TRBJ2-5 | TRBV19 | CASSRDGVSTQYF
TRBD1 | TRBJ1-5 | TRBV20-1 | CSARVPGQPNQPQHF
TRBD2 | TRBJ2-1 | TRBV12-3/TRBV12-4 | CASSPLSGLDSYNEQFF
TRBD2 | TRBJ2-1 | TRBV6-5 | CASSYGTSGDNEQFF
. | TRBJ1-2 | TRBV5-6 | CASSFTQGNGYTF
TRBD2 | TRBJ2-2 | TRBV2 | CASSVPREGTSRFSNTGELFF
TRBD2 | TRBJ2-1 | TRBV7-2 | CASSLTSGVRDEQFF
TRBD2 | TRBJ2-3 | TRBV7-6 | CASIPLAGASTDTQYF
TRBD2 | TRBJ2-3 | TRBV10-2 | CASAQSGGATDTQYF
TRBD1 | TRBJ1-5 | TRBV12-5 | CATPTGVNQPQHF
. | TRBJ2-1 | TRBV20-1 | CSAREADPWDEQFF
. | TRBJ2-2 | TRBV28 | CASREQRLELFF
. | TRBJ2-3 | TRBV20-1 | CSARPRGASTDTQYF
. | TRBJ2-7 | TRBV4-3 | CASSQDEAGSSYEQYF
TRBD1 | TRBJ2-5 | TRBV28 | CASSSYLQGARETQYF
. | TRBJ2-5 | TRBV2 | CASSEGFYRQETQYF
TRBD1 | TRBJ2-5 | TRBV29-1 | CSVRVPGGGETQYF
. | TRBJ2-1 | TRBV20-1 | CSALQKSSYNEQFF
. | TRBJ2-7 | TRBV5-1 | CASSFLGQSYEQYF